Presented here are 8 T cell receptor beta chains from one specimen sequenced in a study of T cells in Graves' hyperthyroidism and ophthalmopathy. TCR beta CDR3 sequences were amplified from RNA transcripts. The HTBI set primed first-round TCR CDR3 RT-PCR. TCRdb fed the multiplex PCR reads into MiXCR, producing one record per CDR3 protein. Found here are about 500,000 distinct CDR3 sequences, approximately 48% of them singletons; the top ten hold around 47%. The sample taken for sequencing was peripheral blood or thyroid tissue (not recorded which). Source of these receptors: an adult woman with Graves' disease, either hyperthyroidism or ophthalmopathy (not recorded which).

The chain employs TRBV7-9 and TRBJ2-7; D gene uncertain. Between the trimmed V and J ends, which lost 3 bases and 2 bases, there was a span of 8 bases. The germline CDR1 and CDR2 sequences are SEHNR and FQNEAQ (reference sequence). CDR3 length: 13 amino acids. This CDR3 reads CASSLVPPYEQYF. The CDR3, as DNA: TGTGCCAGCAGCTTGGTCCCCCCCTACGAGCAGTACTTC.

This clonotype was seen ten or more times. The chain uses TRBV2 and TRBJ2-7; D possibly uses TRBD1 or TRBD2 (5 bases each). Germline V gives CDR1 SNHLY, CDR2 FYNNEI. The CDR3 length is 14 residues. V lost 7 bases and J 3 bases, leaving 16 bases between the germline ends. The CDR3 here is CASTPGTLNYEQYF. DNA for the CDR3: TGTGCCAGCACGCCCGGGACCTTGAACTACGAGCAGTACTTC. The whole variable domain, filled in from reference TRBV2 and TRBJ2-7, reads EPEVTQTPSHQVTQMGQEVILRCVPISNHLYFYWYRQILGQKVEFLVSFYNNEISEKSEIFDDQFSVERPDGSNFTLKIRSTKLEDSAMYFCASTPGTLNYEQYFGPGTRLTVT.

Comments on this clonotype: The missing conserved phenylalanine or tryptophan at the end of this CDR3 makes a read error likely. No DNA is shown, since the ends of the CDR3 on it are uncertain; the CDR3 is the one TCRdb lists. The J gene is TRBJ1-1, the V gene TRBV6-5. The CDR3 has 16 residues if both end residues are counted. Per the germline V gene, CDR1 is MNHEY and CDR2 is SVGAGI. The CDR3 is CAISYGPRQMNTEALR.

In this sample, this clonotype turned up a few times. DNA for the CDR3: TGCAGTGCTAGAGTACCAGGGTCGACGGAGACCCAGTACTTC. The encoded protein is CSARVPGSTETQYF. This sequence joins TRBV20-1 and TRBJ2-5; D perhaps matches TRBD1 (5 bases). The CDR3 extends over 14 amino acids. The germline V and J ends were trimmed by 1 base and 5 bases, with 14 bases remaining between them. CDR1 and CDR2 from the germline V gene are DFQATT and SNEGSKA (reference sequence).

This clonotype appeared many times. The chain employs TRBV12-3 or TRBV12-4 and TRBJ2-5, with 7 bases aligning to TRBD1. CDR3 length equals 14 residues. J lost 0 bases, V lost 6 bases, and 4 bases had no gene match. The CDR3 sequence: CASSRDRDQETQYF. Here the CDR3 DNA reads TGTGCCAGCAGCCGCGACAGGGACCAAGAGACCCAGTACTTC.

The rearrangement uses TRBV2 and TRBJ2-3; 11 bases fit TRBD2. The CDR3 has 14 residues. CDR1 SNHLY and CDR2 FYNNEI come from the germline V gene. J was trimmed by 4 bases and V by 7 bases; bases with no gene match: 4. CDR3 DNA: TGTGCCAGCAACGAACTAGCGGGAGCAGATACGCAGTATTTT. Translated: CASNELAGADTQYF. Supplemented by reference TRBV2 and TRBJ2-3, the full variable domain reads EPEVTQTPSHQVTQMGQEVILRCVPISNHLYFYWYRQILGQKVEFLVSFYNNEISEKSEIFDDQFSVERPDGSNFTLKIRSTKLEDSAMYFCASNELAGADTQYFGPGTRLTVL.

The J gene is TRBJ2-1, the V gene TRBV5-1, with 11 bases that match TRBD2. The CDR3 is 15 residues long. The germline V gene has CDR1 SGHRS and CDR2 YFSETQ. J lost 8 bases, V lost 2 bases, and 6 bases had no gene match. DNA of the CDR3: TGCGCCAGCAGCTTAATACTAGCGGGAGACTATGAGCAGTTCTTC. Amino acid sequence: CASSLILAGDYEQFF.

Ten or more counts support this clonotype. The J gene is TRBJ1-1, the V gene TRBV29-1; 7 nucleotides agree with TRBD1. The CDR3 has 12 residues. From germline, CDR1 is SQVTM and CDR2 ANQGSEA. J gave up 8 bases and V 7 bases, and 10 bases lay outside the gene matches. CDR3: CSAAGTAGEAFF. In DNA, the CDR3 is TGCAGCGCTGCCGGGACAGCGGGGGAAGCTTTCTTT.